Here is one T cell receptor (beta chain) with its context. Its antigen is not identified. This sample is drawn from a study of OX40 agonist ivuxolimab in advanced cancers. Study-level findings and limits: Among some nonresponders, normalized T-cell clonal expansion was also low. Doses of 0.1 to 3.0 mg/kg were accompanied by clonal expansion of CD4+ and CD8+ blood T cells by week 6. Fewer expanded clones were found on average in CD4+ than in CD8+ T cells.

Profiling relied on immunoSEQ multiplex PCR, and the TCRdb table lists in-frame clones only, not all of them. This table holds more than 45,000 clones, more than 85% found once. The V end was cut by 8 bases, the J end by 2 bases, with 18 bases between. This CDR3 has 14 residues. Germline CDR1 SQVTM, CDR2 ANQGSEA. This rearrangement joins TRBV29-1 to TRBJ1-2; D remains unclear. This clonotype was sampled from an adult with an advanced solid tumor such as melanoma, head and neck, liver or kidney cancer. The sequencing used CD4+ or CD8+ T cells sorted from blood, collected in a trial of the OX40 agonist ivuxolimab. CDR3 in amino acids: CSFRPAWGNYGYTF. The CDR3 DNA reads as TGCAGCTTCCGGCCAGCCTGGGGAAACTATGGCTACACCTTC. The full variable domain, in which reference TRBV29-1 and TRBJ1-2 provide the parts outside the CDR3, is SAVISQKPSRDICQRGTSLTIQCQVDSQVTMMFWYRQQPGQSLTLIATANQGSEATYESGFVIDKFPISRPNLTFSTLTVSNMSPEDSSIYLCSFRPAWGNYGYTFGSGTRLTVV.